This T cell receptor beta chain was recorded in a study of blood T cell repertoires in COVID-19. The overall study: Both acute and convalescent COVID-19 samples were obtained from the United States, Italy and Spain. The cDNA or gDNA used as material had been derived from T cells, B-cell-depleted T cells, or PBMCs.

In the authors' methods: For nucleated cells, counts were estimated from reference gene primer amplification. The method was immunoSEQ multiplex PCR; TCRdb's version includes in-frame clones alone and lacks a portion of them. For V, J and clone size, that table is used; D and trimming come from the DNA. The table shows more than 300,000 clones, with roughly 83% occurring only once. What was sequenced was peripheral blood. The TCR comes from a woman in her fifties or sixties with acute or convalescent COVID-19.

The DNA of the CDR3 is TGTGCCAGCAGTGGACCGCCGGGACAGAAATTTCAGGCTAACTATGGCTACACCTTC. Translating it yields CASSGPPGQKFQANYGYTF. V usage is TRBV6-1 and J usage is TRBJ1-2; TRBD1 agrees at 7 bases. The CDR3 is made up of 19 amino acids. Trimming cost V 4 bases and J 0 bases; bases outside gene matches: 17. Germline CDR1 reads MNHNS; CDR2 reads SASEGT.